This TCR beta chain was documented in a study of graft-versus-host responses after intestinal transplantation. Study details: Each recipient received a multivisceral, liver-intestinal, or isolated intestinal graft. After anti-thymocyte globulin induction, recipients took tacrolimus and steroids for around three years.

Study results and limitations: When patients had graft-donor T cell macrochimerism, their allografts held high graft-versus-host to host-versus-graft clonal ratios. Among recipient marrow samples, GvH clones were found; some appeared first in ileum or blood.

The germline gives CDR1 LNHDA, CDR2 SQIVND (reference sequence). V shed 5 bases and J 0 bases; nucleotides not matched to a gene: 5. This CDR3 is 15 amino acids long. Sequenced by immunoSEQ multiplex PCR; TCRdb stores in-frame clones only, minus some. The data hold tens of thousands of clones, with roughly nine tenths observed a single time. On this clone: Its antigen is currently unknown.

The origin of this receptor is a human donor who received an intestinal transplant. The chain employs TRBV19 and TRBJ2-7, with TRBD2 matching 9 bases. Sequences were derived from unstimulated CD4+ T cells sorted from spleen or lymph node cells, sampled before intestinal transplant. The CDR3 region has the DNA TGTGCCAGTAGTGTAGCGGGGGTCCCCTCCTACGAGCAGTACTTC. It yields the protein CASSVAGVPSYEQYF.